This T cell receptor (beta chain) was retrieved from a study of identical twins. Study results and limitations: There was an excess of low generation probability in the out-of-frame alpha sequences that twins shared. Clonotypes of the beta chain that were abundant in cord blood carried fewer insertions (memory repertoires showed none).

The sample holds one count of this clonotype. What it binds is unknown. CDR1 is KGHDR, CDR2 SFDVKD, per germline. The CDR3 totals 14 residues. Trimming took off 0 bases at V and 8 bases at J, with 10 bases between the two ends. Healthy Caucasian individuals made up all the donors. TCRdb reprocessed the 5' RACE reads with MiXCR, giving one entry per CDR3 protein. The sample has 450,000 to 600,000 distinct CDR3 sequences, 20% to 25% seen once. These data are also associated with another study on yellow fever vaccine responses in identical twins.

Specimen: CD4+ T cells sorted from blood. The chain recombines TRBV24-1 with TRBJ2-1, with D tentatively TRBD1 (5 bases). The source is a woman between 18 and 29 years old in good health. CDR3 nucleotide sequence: TGTGCCACCAGTGATTTGGGAAGGGGTCATGAGCAGTTCTTC. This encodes CATSDLGRGHEQFF.